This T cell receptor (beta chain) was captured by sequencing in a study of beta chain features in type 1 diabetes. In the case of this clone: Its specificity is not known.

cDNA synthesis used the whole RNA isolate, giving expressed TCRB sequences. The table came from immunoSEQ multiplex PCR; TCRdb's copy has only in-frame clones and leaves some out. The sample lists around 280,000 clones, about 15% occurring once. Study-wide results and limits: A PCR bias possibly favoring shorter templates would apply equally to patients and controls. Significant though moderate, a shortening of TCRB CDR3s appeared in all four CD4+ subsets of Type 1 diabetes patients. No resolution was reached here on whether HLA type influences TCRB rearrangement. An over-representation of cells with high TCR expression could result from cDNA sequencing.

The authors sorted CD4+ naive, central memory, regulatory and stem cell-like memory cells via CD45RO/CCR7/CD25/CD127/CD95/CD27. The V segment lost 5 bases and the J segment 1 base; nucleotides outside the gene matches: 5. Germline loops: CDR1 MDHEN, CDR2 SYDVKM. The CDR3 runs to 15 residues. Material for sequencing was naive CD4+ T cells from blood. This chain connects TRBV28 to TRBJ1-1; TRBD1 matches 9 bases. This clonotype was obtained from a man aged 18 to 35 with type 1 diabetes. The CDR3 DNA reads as TGTGCCAGCAGTCCCCCGGGACAGGGGAACACTGAAGCTTTCTTT. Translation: CASSPPGQGNTEAFF.